The sequence of this T cell receptor beta chain was determined in a study of T-cell reconstitution after alpha-beta-depleted transplantation in children (dated by TCRdb to 2015 to 2016). Describing the broader study: Using TCR repertoire profiling, the study followed T-cell immune reconstitution in a quantitative way in children after TCRalphabeta/CD19-depleted allogeneic hematopoietic cell transplantation.

Germline trimming: 7 bases from V, 3 bases from J; junction bases outside gene matches: 9. CDR1 is given as SQVTM and CDR2 as ANQGSEA, both from the germline V gene. The cysteine opens and the phenylalanine closes a CDR3 of 13 amino acids. The only DNA kept is the CDR3, 39 bases in frame from the first base. Libraries were made using PCR. The instrument was an Illumina HiSeq 2500. To normalize quantification of the TCRbeta repertoire, the TCR libraries were built with molecular barcoding that relied on unique molecular identifiers. TCRdb itself trimmed the public reads at Q25 with fastp, ran MiXCR and retained productive beta chains. CDR3 protein sequences are deduplicated, and each keeps its most common genes and DNA. This sample is represented by 200,000 to 300,000 distinct CDR3 sequences; 20% to 30% of them were singletons. The ten largest clonotypes hold 2% to 3% of the sample. General conclusions and limits of the study: The high TCRbeta diversity at day 60 in some patients was ascribed to recipient T cells and intrathymic progenitors that had survived conditioning. The frequencies of hyperexpanded clones fell over the following months, and after one year, T-cell counts and TCRbeta diversity were mostly attributed to newly produced T cells. Apparently early alphabetaT-cell count recovery about two months after transplant reportedly relied on only several hundred rapidly expanded clones derived from non-depleted graft cells.

What the treatment or condition label conveys for this sample: allogeneic hematopoietic cell transplantation with graft depleted of TCRalphabeta T cells and CD19 B cells. TCRalphabeta/CD19-depleted allogeneic hematopoietic cell grafts were given to the transplant recipients, all of whom were children. This clonotype came up many times. The antigen it recognizes is unknown. Base qualities were left out, and no much larger clone turns up one base away. The chain uses TRBV29-1 and TRBJ2-7, with 7 bases in between that match TRBD1. The TCR sequence derives from a girl aged 2-10 years with Fanconi anemia, due to receive a stem cell transplant. The material was PBMCs, obtained before TCRalphabeta/CD19-depleted stem cell transplant. The DNA sequence is TGCAGCGCTTTCGGACAGGAAGACTACGAGCAGTACTTC. Translated, it reads CSAFGQEDYEQYF.